This record concerns one T cell receptor beta chain sequence. The antigen is not known. Profiling relied on immunoSEQ multiplex PCR, and the TCRdb table lists in-frame clones only, not all of them. The sample holds approximately 89,000 clones; about 88% are singletons and the top ten take 0.25% to 0.3%. The sample originates from a study of OX40 agonist ivuxolimab in advanced cancers. Study information: Patients were dosed intravenously with ivuxolimab at 0.01 to 10 mg/kg every 2 weeks. Antecedent anti-PD-1, anti-PD-L1 or anti-CTLA-4 therapy was permissible, with under 50% having received some. In three patients, partial responses were observed, one with hepatocellular carcinoma and two with cutaneous melanoma.

Study-level points and caveats: Dosing at 0.1 to 3.0 mg/kg was accompanied by clonal expansion of CD4+ and CD8+ blood T cells by week 6.

Germline CDR1 is SGHAT and CDR2 is FQNNGV. V lost 1 base, J lost 7 bases, and 11 bases lay in between. The CDR3 covers 14 residues. The V gene is TRBV11-2, the J gene TRBJ1-5, with D possibly TRBD1 on 5 matching bases. Source: CD4+ or CD8+ T cells sorted from blood, taken in a trial of the OX40 agonist ivuxolimab. The sequence came from an adult with an advanced solid tumor such as melanoma, head and neck, liver or kidney cancer. The CDR3 bases are TGTGCCAGCAGCTTAGCGCGGGAGGGGCAGCCCCAGCATTTT. The encoded protein is CASSLAREGQPQHF.